A single sample is the source of the 7 T cell receptor beta chains below, sequenced in a study of shared T cell receptors in the human thymus (dated by TCRdb to about 2021). Libraries came from the immunoSEQ multiplex PCR assay. This immuneACCESS table, as held by TCRdb, lists in-frame sequences with V and J called but not all clones. Of the missing ones, under half trace to an unresolved V gene in checked studies; the others have no known cause. The table for this sample lists approximately 490,000 clones; approximately 78% of them were counted only once. The ten largest clones add up to more than 0.01% of the sample. The same sample was also studied in work on human thymus T cells.

Sequencing input: thymocytes. All receptors derive from a boy under two years old with a congenital heart defect. Donor details come from another sample of the same person, matched by shared clones.

CDR3 sequence reads: CASSLARGSPYEQYF. In DNA, the CDR3 is TGCGCCAGCAGCTTGGCCCGCGGGAGTCCCTACGAGCAGTACTTC. The genes are TRBV5-1 and TRBJ2-7, with 7 bases identical to TRBD2. The CDR3 sequence is 15 residues long. Germline V gene lookup returns CDR1 SGHRS and CDR2 YFSETQ. With V trimmed by 0 bases and J by 2 bases, 5 bases remained unmatched.

This chain joins TRBV25-1 and TRBJ1-2; D ambiguous. The CDR3 length is 11 residues. Trimming removed 8 bases at V and 4 bases at J, with 8 bases between. CDR1 and CDR2 from the germline V gene are MGHDK and SYGVNS. The CDR3 bases are TGTGCCAGCCGTGCAGGCTATGGCTACACCTTC. As protein: CASRAGYGYTF.

A note on this clone: A read error may produce the germline difference seen at one junction end. The chain recombines TRBV6-1 with TRBJ1-2; D is unresolved. Germline V gene data show CDR1 as MNHNS and CDR2 as SASEGT. The CDR3 is 9 residues long. CDR3 amino acids: CASPRVLQF. CDR3 nucleotides: TGTGCCAGCCCCCGGGTCCTCCAATTC.

J is TRBJ1-3 and V is TRBV2, with D tentatively TRBD1 (6 bases). Germline V gene lookup returns CDR1 SNHLY and CDR2 FYNNEI. V lost 8 bases and J 4 bases, leaving 9 bases between the germline ends. The CDR3 consists of 12 residues. The CDR3 is CASLGTGNTIYF. The CDR3 bases are TGTGCCAGCCTCGGGACAGGAAACACCATATATTTT.

The chain is built from TRBV11-2 and TRBJ2-1, with D perhaps matching TRBD2 (6 bases). With 6 bases removed from V and 12 bases from J, the gap between germline ends came to 18 bases. CDR3 size: 13 residues. The germline CDR1 and CDR2 sequences are SGHAT and FQNNGV. The CDR3 is CASSSGGEVGQFF. The CDR3 DNA sequence: TGTGCCAGCAGTTCCGGCGGGGAAGTAGGGCAGTTCTTC.

The V call is TRBV4-3, the J call TRBJ2-4; TRBD2 aligns across 10 bases. CDR3 length: 20 amino acids. The germline CDR1 and CDR2 sequences are LGHNA and YSLEER. V shed 0 bases, J shed 4 bases, and the junction held 15 bases outside the gene matches. CDR3 residues: CASSQDPPGGASGSKNIQYF. Here the CDR3 DNA reads TGCGCCAGCAGCCAAGACCCCCCTGGAGGCGCTAGCGGGAGTAAAAACATTCAGTACTTC.

The CDR3 DNA is TGTGCCAGCAGTGAAGGGGGGGGGACTGGCGAGTATTTT. It specifies CASSEGGGTGEYF. The chain employs TRBV6-1 and TRBJ2-3, with TRBD2 matching 7 bases. V gave up 1 base and J gave up 13 bases; unmatched junction bases: 8. CDR3 length: 13 residues. Germline CDR1 MNHNS, CDR2 SASEGT.